One sample yielded the 15 T cell receptor beta chains listed below, sequenced in a study of Graves' ophthalmopathy and Graves' hyperthyroidism. For repertoire sequencing, the TCR beta CDR3 regions were amplified from RNA transcripts. The authors performed first-round RT-PCR with HTBI primers and then a second-round multiplex PCR. TCRdb ran MiXCR on the multiplex PCR reads and lists one entry per CDR3 protein. This sample yields 300,000 to 450,000 distinct CDR3 sequences, of which about a sixth are seen a single time; roughly 2.6% belongs to the top ten. Sequencing used peripheral blood. These receptors were collected from an adult woman with stable Graves' hyperthyroidism.

Many counts were recorded for this clonotype. V is TRBV12-3 or TRBV12-4 and J is TRBJ2-4; D possibly corresponds to TRBD1 (6 bases). The germline V and J ends were trimmed by 5 bases and 10 bases, with 21 bases remaining between them. The CDR3 runs 15 residues. CDR3 nucleotide sequence: TGTGCCAGCAGTCCCTCCTCAACAGGGACCGCTATTCAGTACTTC. As protein: CASSPSSTGTAIQYF.

This clonotype was counted at least ten times. The chain is built from TRBV30 and TRBJ1-2; 10 nucleotides line up with TRBD1. CDR3 length equals 13 residues. With V trimmed by 1 base and J by 5 bases, 1 base remained unmatched. The germline gives CDR1 GTSNPN, CDR2 SVGIG (reference sequence). DNA for the CDR3: TGTGCCTGGAGTGGGGACAGGGGATATGGCTACACCTTC. Its translation is CAWSGDRGYGYTF.

The V and J genes are TRBV7-9 and TRBJ2-4; maybe TRBD1 (5 bases). CDR1 is SEHNR, CDR2 FQNEAQ, per germline (reference sequence). V lost 0 bases and J lost 0, with 12 bases in between. The length of the CDR3 is 17 residues. CDR3 in amino acids: CASSLAQDKLAKNIQYF. In DNA, the CDR3 is TGTGCCAGCAGCTTAGCACAGGATAAACTAGCCAAAAACATTCAGTACTTC.

This clonotype appeared many times. The CDR3 region is CASSLEGTPVSNQPQHF. The CDR3 coding sequence is TGTGCCAGCAGCCTGGAAGGGACACCTGTTAGCAATCAGCCCCAGCATTTT. V is TRBV5-4 and J is TRBJ1-5; D is perhaps TRBD1 (6 bases). The V and J ends lost 4 bases and 0 bases respectively, with 17 bases between them. This CDR3 region has 17 residues. Per the germline V gene, CDR1 is SGHNT and CDR2 is YYREEE (reference sequence).

This clonotype was recorded many times. The chain's CDR3 is CASGSLRGRRDEQYF. The CDR3 nucleotides read TGTGCCAGCGGCTCCCTAAGGGGGCGCCGGGACGAGCAGTACTTC. J is TRBJ2-7 and V is TRBV27, with 7 bases lining up with TRBD1. In germline, CDR1 is MNHEY, CDR2 SMNVEV (reference sequence). V lost 8 bases, J lost 5 bases, and 15 bases stayed unmatched. CDR3 length: 15 amino acids.

This chain connects TRBV6-2 or TRBV6-3 to TRBJ1-6, with D perhaps matching TRBD1 (6 bases). The ends were cut back, 8 bases at V and 7 bases at J, with 18 bases in the middle. The CDR3 is 15 amino acids. From germline, CDR1 is MNHEY and CDR2 SVGEGT. CDR3 protein: CASAPGTRGNSPLHF. The CDR3, as DNA: TGTGCCAGCGCCCCGGGGACAAGGGGAAATTCACCCCTCCACTTT.

This clonotype was seen a few times. The rearrangement joins TRBV6-1 to TRBJ1-1; maybe TRBD1 (5 bases). From germline, CDR1 is MNHNS and CDR2 SASEGT. The CDR3 length is 12 residues. Trimming removed 11 bases at V and 4 bases at J, with 14 bases between. CDR3 in amino acids: CAVQGIGTEAFF. CDR3 nucleotides: TGTGCCGTCCAGGGAATAGGCACTGAAGCTTTCTTT.

This clonotype was seen at least ten times. The chain recombines TRBV10-3 with TRBJ1-2; 10 bases agree with TRBD1. V gave up 4 bases and J gave up 5 bases; unmatched junction bases: 7. The CDR3 sequence is 15 residues long. Germline CDR1 and CDR2: ENHRY and SYGVKD. The CDR3 loop is CAISVRDRGWYGYTF. In DNA form, the CDR3 reads TGTGCCATCAGTGTACGGGACAGGGGTTGGTATGGCTACACCTTC.

This clonotype came up many times. The V gene is TRBV2, the J gene TRBJ2-5; 12 bases match TRBD2. The V and J ends lost 2 bases and 4 bases, in that order; junction bases with no gene match: 5. CDR1 is SNHLY and CDR2 is FYNNEI in the germline V gene. The CDR3 is 16 amino acids. The CDR3 DNA reads TGTGCCAGCAGTGAAAGAAGGACTAGCGGGATAGAGACCCAGTACTTC. Translating it yields CASSERRTSGIETQYF.

At least ten counts were recorded for this clonotype. V usage is TRBV12-3 or TRBV12-4 and J usage is TRBJ2-7; TRBD1 matches at 8 bases. The CDR3 has 15 residues. After removal of 3 bases from V and 0 bases from J, the junction contained 4 bases not matched to a gene. CDR3 nucleotide sequence: TGTGCCAGCAGTTTTACAGGGGGGAGCTCCTACGAGCAGTACTTC. The encoded protein is CASSFTGGSSYEQYF.

This clonotype was recorded at least ten times. This chain joins TRBV6-1 and TRBJ2-7, with 8 nucleotides matching TRBD2. V shed 7 bases and J 3 bases; nucleotides not matched to a gene: 14. CDR3 size: 16 residues. Germline V lookup: CDR1 MNHNS, CDR2 SASEGT. The CDR3 sequence is CASNLAADREGYEQYF. In DNA form, the CDR3 reads TGTGCCAGCAATCTTGCCGCGGATCGGGAGGGCTACGAGCAGTACTTC.

The CDR3 nucleotides read TGTGCCAGCAGCAGCAGTACGGGAGCCCGGTACTTC. Residues: CASSSSTGARYF. The J gene is TRBJ2-7, the V gene TRBV7-2; D possibly corresponds to TRBD2 (6 bases). V was clipped by 5 bases and J by 12 bases, with 17 bases between them. The CDR3 runs to 12 residues. CDR1 is SGHTA, CDR2 FQGNSA, per germline.

This clonotype was detected ten times or more. V gene TRBV20-1 combines with J gene TRBJ2-7, with 9 bases that match TRBD2. Germline lookup yields CDR1 DFQATT and CDR2 SNEGSKA (reference sequence). The J segment lost 6 bases and the V segment lost 4 bases, leaving 4 bases of the junction unmatched. CDR3 size: 12 residues. The CDR3 sequence is CSAIVTSGEQYF. DNA of the CDR3: TGCAGTGCTATCGTGACTAGCGGCGAGCAGTACTTC.

This clonotype has at least ten counts. The chain combines TRBV6-1 with TRBJ2-5; D is ambiguous. This CDR3 spans 16 amino acids. The V gene's germline CDR1 is MNHNS and CDR2 SASEGT. V was shortened by 1 base and J by 5 bases, with 17 bases between the two germline ends. In DNA, the CDR3 is TGTGCCAGCAGTGAAGAAATGACATCCGGTGCGGAGACCCAGTACTTC. This translates into CASSEEMTSGAETQYF.

This clonotype occurred a few times. This chain joins TRBV10-3 and TRBJ2-5; D is ambiguous. V was shortened by 3 bases and J by 5 bases, with 10 bases between the two germline ends. The CDR3 covers 13 residues. The germline gives CDR1 ENHRY, CDR2 SYGVKD. CDR3 sequence reads: CAISDPLGETQYF. The CDR3 DNA sequence: TGTGCCATCAGTGACCCCCTGGGGGAGACCCAGTACTTC.